The sequence of this T cell receptor beta chain was determined in a study of vaccination effects on CD4 cells after COVID-19. The table came from immunoSEQ multiplex PCR; TCRdb's copy has only in-frame clones and leaves some out. There are 65,000 to 80,000 clones in the sample; approximately 77% occur only once, and around 2% lies in the top ten. Investigators separated out CD4+ T cells once around 9 days of culture had passed. Trimming took off 6 bases at V and 0 bases at J, with 15 bases between the two ends. The CDR3 contains 15 residues. Germline V CDR1 and CDR2: MDHEN, SYDVKM. In this sample, this clone turned up once. Its antigen is as yet unknown.

This sequence originates from a human donor who received a COVID-19 vaccine. The rearrangement links TRBV28 to TRBJ2-7; D is undetermined. Sequenced material: CD4+ T cells from PBMCs cultured without peptide, taken before COVID-19 vaccination. The CDR3 sequence is CASSPGSYNSYEQYV. The CDR3 DNA reads as TGTGCCAGCAGCCCCGGGTCGTATAACTCCTACGAGCAGTACGTC.